This note documents a single T cell receptor beta chain sequence. What it binds is unknown. Using its own MiXCR run on the reads, TCRdb lists one record per CDR3 protein. The sample carries 250,000 to 400,000 distinct CDR3 sequences, approximately 25% recorded once. This record belongs to a study of T cell repertoires in cytomegalovirus infection. V gave up 5 bases and J gave up 13 bases, with 15 bases separating them. The CDR3 spans 12 residues. CDR1 is SGHTA and CDR2 is FQGNSA in the germline V gene. This chain links TRBV7-2 with TRBJ2-1; TRBD1 or TRBD2 may be the D gene (5 bases each). The sequences come from cultured PBMCs, collected from culture after CMV antigen stimulation. The clonotype was recovered from a human donor in good health (CMV status not recorded). Some clones in this sample may be carry-over from other donors' samples. DNA of the CDR3: TGTGCCAGCAGCGGGGACCCCATTTTTCAGTTCTTC. Translating it yields CASSGDPIFQFF.